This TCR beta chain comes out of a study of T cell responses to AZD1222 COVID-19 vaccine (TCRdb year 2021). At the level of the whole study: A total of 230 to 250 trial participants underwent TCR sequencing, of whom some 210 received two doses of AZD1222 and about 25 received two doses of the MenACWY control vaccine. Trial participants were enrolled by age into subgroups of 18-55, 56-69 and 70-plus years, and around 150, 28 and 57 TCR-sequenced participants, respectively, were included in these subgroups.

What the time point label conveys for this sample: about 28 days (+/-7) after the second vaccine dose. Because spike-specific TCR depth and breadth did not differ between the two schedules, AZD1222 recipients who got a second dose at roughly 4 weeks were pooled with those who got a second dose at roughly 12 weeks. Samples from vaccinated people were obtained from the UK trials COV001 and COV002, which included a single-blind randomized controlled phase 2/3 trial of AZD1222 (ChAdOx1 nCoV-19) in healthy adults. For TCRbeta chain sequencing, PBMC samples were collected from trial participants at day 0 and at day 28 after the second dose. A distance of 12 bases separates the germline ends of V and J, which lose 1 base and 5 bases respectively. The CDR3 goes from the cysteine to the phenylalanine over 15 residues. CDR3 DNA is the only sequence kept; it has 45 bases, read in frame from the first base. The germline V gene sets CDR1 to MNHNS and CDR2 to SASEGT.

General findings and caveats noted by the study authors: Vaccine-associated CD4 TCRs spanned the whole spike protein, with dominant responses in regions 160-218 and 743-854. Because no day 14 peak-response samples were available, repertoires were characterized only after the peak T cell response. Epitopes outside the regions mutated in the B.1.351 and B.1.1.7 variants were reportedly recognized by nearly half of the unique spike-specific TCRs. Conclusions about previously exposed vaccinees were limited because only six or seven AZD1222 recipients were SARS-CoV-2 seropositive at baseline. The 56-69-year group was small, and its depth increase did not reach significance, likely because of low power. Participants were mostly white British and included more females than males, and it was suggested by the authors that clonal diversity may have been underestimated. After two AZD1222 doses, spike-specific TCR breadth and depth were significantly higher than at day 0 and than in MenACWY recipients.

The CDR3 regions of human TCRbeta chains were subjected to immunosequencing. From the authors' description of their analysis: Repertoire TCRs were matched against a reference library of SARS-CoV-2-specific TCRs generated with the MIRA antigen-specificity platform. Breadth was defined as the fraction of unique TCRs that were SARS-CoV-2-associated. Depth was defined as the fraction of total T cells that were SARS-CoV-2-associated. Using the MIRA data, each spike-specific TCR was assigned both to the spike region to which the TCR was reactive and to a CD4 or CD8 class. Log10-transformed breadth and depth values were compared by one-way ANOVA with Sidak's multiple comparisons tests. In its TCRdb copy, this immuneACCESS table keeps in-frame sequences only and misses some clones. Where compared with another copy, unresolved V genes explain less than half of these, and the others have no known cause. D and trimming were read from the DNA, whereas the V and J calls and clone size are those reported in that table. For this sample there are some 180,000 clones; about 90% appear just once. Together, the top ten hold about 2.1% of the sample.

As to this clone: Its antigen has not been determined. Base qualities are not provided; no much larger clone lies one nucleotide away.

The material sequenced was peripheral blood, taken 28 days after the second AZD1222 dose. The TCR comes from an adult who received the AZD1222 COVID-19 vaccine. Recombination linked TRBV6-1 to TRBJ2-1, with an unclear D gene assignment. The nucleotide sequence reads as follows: TGTGCCAGCAGTGAAGGCCCACTCGCACACAATGAGCAGTTCTTC. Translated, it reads CASSEGPLAHNEQFF.